Listed here are 11 T cell receptor beta chains from one sample, sequenced in a study of OX40 agonist ivuxolimab in advanced cancers. Using immunoSEQ multiplex PCR, the repertoire was profiled, and TCRdb retains in-frame clones only, with some absent. The sample has under 80,000 clones; 75% to 90% are singletons. Sequenced here: CD4+ or CD8+ T cells sorted from blood, sampled in a trial of the OX40 agonist ivuxolimab. These receptors were collected from an adult with an advanced solid tumor such as melanoma, head and neck, liver or kidney cancer.

With regard to this clone: Other DNA sequences in this sample translate to the same CDR3. This chain connects TRBV7-2 to TRBJ1-1, with D uncertain. V was shortened by 1 base and J by 2 bases, with 8 bases between the two germline ends. This CDR3 is built from 14 residues. Germline values: CDR1 SGHTA, CDR2 FQGNSA. CDR3 nucleotide sequence: TGTGCCAGCAGCTTAGGTACAGCAAACACTGAAGCTTTCTTT. Its protein product is CASSLGTANTEAFF.

This rearrangement joins TRBV7-6 to TRBJ2-1; TRBD2 aligns across 14 bases. The J segment lost 4 bases and the V segment lost 5 bases, leaving 10 bases of the junction unmatched. The CDR3 is 18 amino acids. Germline lookup yields CDR1 SGHVS and CDR2 FNYEAQ. The CDR3 spells CASSAGLAGVWAYNEQFF. CDR3 DNA: TGTGCCAGCAGCGCGGGACTAGCGGGAGTTTGGGCATACAATGAGCAGTTCTTC.

The CDR3 protein is CSVEGRFHYNEQFF. DNA for the CDR3: TGCAGCGTTGAAGGCAGGTTTCACTACAATGAGCAGTTCTTC. This sequence joins TRBV29-1 and TRBJ2-1; no clear D. This CDR3 spans 14 amino acids. Germline CDR1 SQVTM, CDR2 ANQGSEA. The ends were cut back, 1 base at V and 3 bases at J, with 10 bases in the middle.

The chain uses TRBV2 and TRBJ2-1; 11 bases align to TRBD2. This CDR3 has 15 residues. V shed 6 bases and J 13 bases; nucleotides not matched to a gene: 14. The germline V gene has CDR1 SNHLY and CDR2 FYNNEI. CDR3 residues: CASSETSGNPAFQFF. CDR3 coding DNA: TGTGCCAGCAGCGAGACTAGCGGGAACCCCGCGTTCCAGTTCTTC. Together with reference TRBV2 and TRBJ2-1, the CDR3 gives the full variable domain: EPEVTQTPSHQVTQMGQEVILRCVPISNHLYFYWYRQILGQKVEFLVSFYNNEISEKSEIFDDQFSVERPDGSNFTLKIRSTKLEDSAMYFCASSETSGNPAFQFFGPGTRLTVL.

J is TRBJ1-6 and V is TRBV5-1; D gene ambiguous. The germline CDR1 and CDR2 sequences are SGHRS and YFSETQ. Between the trimmed V and J ends, which lost 0 bases and 10 bases, there was a span of 8 bases. The CDR3 runs to 13 residues. DNA for the CDR3: TGCGCCAGCAGCTTGGAACACCTCTCACCCCTCCACTTT. Encoded protein: CASSLEHLSPLHF.

This chain connects TRBV5-1 to TRBJ2-5; TRBD2 might be the D (5 bases). The DNA end favors TRBJ2-7, so the J call may be wrong. CDR3 size: 15 residues. The germline V gene has CDR1 SGHRS and CDR2 YFSETQ. This CDR3 is CASSLGTGKNYEQYF. The CDR3 nucleotides are TGCGCCAGCAGCTTGGGTACCGGGAAGAACTACGAGCAGTACTTC.

This chain links TRBV9 with TRBJ2-1; the D gene is possibly TRBD1 (6 bases). Germline CDR1 is SGDLS and CDR2 is YYNGEE. The CDR3 has 13 residues. The germline V and J ends were trimmed by 4 bases and 6 bases, with 11 bases remaining between them. CDR3 residues: CASSKQGTNEQFF. CDR3 in DNA: TGTGCCAGCAGCAAACAGGGTACCAATGAGCAGTTCTTC.

The chain uses TRBV12-5 and TRBJ2-7; D remains ambiguous. Trimming shortened V by 1 base and J by 3 bases, and 7 bases separated the two germline ends. The CDR3 extends over 13 amino acids. In germline, CDR1 is LGHNT, CDR2 FRNRAP. As DNA, the CDR3 is TGTGCTAGTGGTTTGGGGTCGTACTACGAGCAGTACTTC. It translates to CASGLGSYYEQYF.

The chain employs TRBV18 and TRBJ1-1; D not certain. The CDR3 has 13 amino acids. In germline, CDR1 is KGHSH, CDR2 LQKENI. The V gene lost 5 bases and the J gene lost 3 bases, with 10 bases spanning the gap. CDR3 amino acids: CASSSNTDTEAFF. The CDR3, as DNA: TGTGCCAGCTCATCTAACACGGACACTGAAGCTTTCTTT. The full variable domain, in which reference TRBV18 and TRBJ1-1 provide the parts outside the CDR3, is NAGVMQNPRHLVRRRGQEARLRCSPMKGHSHVYWYRQLPEEGLKFMVYLQKENIIDESGMPKERFSAEFPKEGPSILRIQQVVRGDSAAYFCASSSNTDTEAFFGQGTRLTVV.

The chain joins TRBV19 to TRBJ1-1; possibly TRBD1 for D (5 bases). From germline, CDR1 is LNHDA and CDR2 SQIVND (reference sequence). Trimming left V 6 bases short and J 5 bases short, with 13 bases between. The CDR3 extends over 13 amino acids. DNA of the CDR3: TGTGCCAGTAGACAGGCCGCGGGTACTGAAGCTTTCTTT. Translating gives CASRQAAGTEAFF. Supplemented by reference TRBV19 and TRBJ1-1, the full variable domain reads DGGITQSPKYLFRKEGQNVTLSCEQNLNHDAMYWYRQDPGQGLRLIYYSQIVNDFQKGDIAEGYSVSREKKESFPLTVTSAQKNPTAFYLCASRQAAGTEAFFGQGTRLTVV.

This chain connects TRBV29-1 to TRBJ1-4; 8 bases match TRBD1. The junction had 9 bases not matched to a gene; V was cut back by 1 base and J by 11 bases. Germline V CDR1 and CDR2: SQVTM, ANQGSEA. This CDR3 comprises 14 residues. CDR3 in amino acids: CSVEGGTGGDKLFF. The CDR3, as DNA: TGCAGCGTTGAAGGAGGAACAGGGGGGGACAAACTGTTTTTT. The complete variable domain, with remaining parts taken from reference TRBV29-1 and TRBJ1-4, reads SAVISQKPSRDICQRGTSLTIQCQVDSQVTMMFWYRQQPGQSLTLIATANQGSEATYESGFVIDKFPISRPNLTFSTLTVSNMSPEDSSIYLCSVEGGTGGDKLFFGSGTQLSVL.